This T cell receptor (beta chain) stems from a study of T cell responses to AZD1222 COVID-19 vaccine. Findings of the study overall: Nearly half of spike-specific TCRs reportedly go after variant regions that carry no mutations. Clonal diversity was possibly underestimated, and the donors were mostly white British, with more females.

V dropped 0 bases and J dropped 2; count of bases not matched to a gene: 12. CDR1 KGHDR and CDR2 SFDVKD come from the germline V gene. This CDR3 comprises 19 residues. A remark on this clone: Its antigen is unknown.

Using immunoSEQ multiplex PCR, the repertoire was profiled, and TCRdb retains in-frame clones only, with some absent. The repertoire holds 130,000 to 150,000 clones, with more than 75% as singletons. The sample consisted of peripheral blood, taken on day 0 of AZD1222 vaccination. The chain carries TRBV24-1 and TRBJ2-5; 9 positions agree with TRBD1. This sequence was found in an adult in good health. The CDR3: CATSDLSSAGQGPQETQYF. CDR3 nucleotide sequence: TGTGCCACCAGTGATTTGTCATCTGCGGGACAGGGACCACAAGAGACCCAGTACTTC.